The next 6 T cell receptor beta chains were all read from a single sample in a study of human T cells and chemical hapten exposure (dated by TCRdb to about 2021). Receptors were amplified or captured by RACE. The sequencer listed for this sample is NextSeq 500. TCRdb trimmed public reads at Q25 via fastp, called clones via MiXCR and kept in-frame beta chains. One record per CDR3 amino acid sequence lists the most common genes and DNA. Across this sample there are about 350,000 distinct CDR3 sequences, with about 5% seen only once. The ten largest clones capture more than 8% of the sample. The time point label corresponds to: pre-sensitization, week 0. Per the publication, the treatment or condition label means: therapeutic diphenylcyclopropenone sensitization with weekly scalp DPC. The sample in question was whole blood, obtained in connection with sensitization to the hapten diphenylcyclopropenone (DPC). The receptors were gathered from a woman aged 18 to 35 with alopecia areata. Some clones in this sample may be carry-over from other donors' samples.

This clonotype occurred a few times. The V and J genes are TRBV6-1 and TRBJ2-3, with D possibly TRBD2 on 7 matching bases. Trimming removed 11 bases at V and 1 base at J, with 10 bases between. The germline CDR1 and CDR2 sequences are MNHNS and SASEGT. The CDR3 is 12 residues long. DNA of the CDR3: TGTGCCGAGGGGGGGGGCACAGATACGCAGTATTTT. It codes for CAEGGGTDTQYF.

This clonotype was observed at least ten times. This rearrangement joins TRBV6-5 to TRBJ1-1; D is uncertain. The CDR3 consists of 13 residues. The germline V gene has CDR1 MNHEY and CDR2 SVGAGI. Between the trimmed V and J ends, which lost 8 bases and 6 bases, there was a span of 16 bases. CDR3 in amino acids: CASYDRVFAEAFF. DNA for the CDR3: TGTGCCAGCTACGATAGGGTTTTCGCTGAAGCTTTCTTT.

This clonotype showed up many times. The chain is built from TRBV5-1 and TRBJ2-7, with D possibly matching TRBD2 (5 bases). The V gene's germline CDR1 is SGHRS and CDR2 YFSETQ. The CDR3 totals 13 residues. V dropped 3 bases and J dropped 3 bases, with 10 bases sitting between them. As DNA, the CDR3 is TGCGCCAGCAGCTCAACCGAGGGCTACGAGCAGTACTTC. Amino acids: CASSSTEGYEQYF.

Here the CDR3 DNA reads TGCGCCAGCAGCCAAAGTGACAGGGACAATCAGCCCCAGCATTTT. It is translated as CASSQSDRDNQPQHF. The chain employs TRBV4-3 and TRBJ1-5; 7 bases are a match to TRBD1. J lost 3 bases, V lost 2 bases, and 4 bases had no gene match. CDR3 length equals 15 residues. Looked up from germline, CDR1 is LGHNA and CDR2 is YSLEER.

The rearrangement joins TRBV7-3 to TRBJ1-6; D gene ambiguous. The germline gives CDR1 SGHTA, CDR2 FQGTGA. The germline V and J ends were trimmed by 2 bases and 5 bases, with 13 bases remaining between them. The CDR3 length is 16 residues. CDR3 protein: CASSLFPGCDNSPLHF. CDR3 nucleotide sequence: TGTGCCAGCAGCTTATTCCCAGGATGCGATAATTCACCCCTCCACTTT.

Only a few counts were recorded for this clonotype. V gene TRBV7-8 combines with J gene TRBJ2-7; 8 bases match TRBD2. Germline values: CDR1 SGHVS, CDR2 FQNEAQ. The CDR3 runs to 15 residues. J was trimmed by 2 bases and V by 2 bases; bases with no gene match: 5. CDR3 sequence: CASSLPAGVTYEQYF. CDR3 bases: TGTGCCAGCAGCTTACCAGCGGGGGTTACCTACGAGCAGTACTTC.